This T cell receptor beta chain was identified in a study of CD8+CD57+ T cells in acquired aplastic anemia. About the study: Sorted CD4+ and CD8+ cells gave a mean 3.2 ug DNA, range about 0.17 to 27.4 ug. Reads per healthy sample averaged roughly 9.9 million (CD4+) and 11 million to 12 million (CD8+). Notes on the study in general: In CD8+ cells, Simpson's diversity showed no significant difference between patients and controls.

Investigators profiled TCR beta VDJ and CDR3 from genomic DNA template. TCRdb fed the reads into MiXCR, producing one record per CDR3 protein. The sample has tens of thousands of distinct CDR3 sequences, roughly three quarters seen once; the top ten hold approximately 22%. This clonotype was counted only a few times. Its cognate antigen is unknown. Germline CDR1 reads DFQATT; CDR2 reads SNEGSKA (reference sequence). V shed 4 bases and J shed 3 bases, with 0 bases lying between them. CDR3 size: 9 residues. The sequencing sample was made of sorted CD4+, CD8+, or CD8+CD57+ T cells (not recorded which) from PBMCs. This TCR came from a human donor in good health, serving as a control. The V and J genes are TRBV20-1 and TRBJ1-2; D gene uncertain. The CDR3 loop is CSANYGYTF. The DNA of the CDR3 is TGCAGTGCTAACTATGGCTACACCTTC.